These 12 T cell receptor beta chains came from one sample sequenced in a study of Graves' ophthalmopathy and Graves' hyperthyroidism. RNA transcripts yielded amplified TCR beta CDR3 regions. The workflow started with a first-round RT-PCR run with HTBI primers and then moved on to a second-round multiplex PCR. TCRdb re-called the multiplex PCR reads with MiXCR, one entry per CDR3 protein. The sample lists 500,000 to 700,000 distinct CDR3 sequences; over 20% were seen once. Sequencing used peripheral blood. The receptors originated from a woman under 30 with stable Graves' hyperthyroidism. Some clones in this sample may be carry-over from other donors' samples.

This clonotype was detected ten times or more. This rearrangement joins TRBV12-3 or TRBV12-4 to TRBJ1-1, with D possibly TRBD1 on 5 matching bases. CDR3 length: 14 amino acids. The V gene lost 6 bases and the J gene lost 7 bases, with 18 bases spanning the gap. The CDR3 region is CASSLQQEHLEAFF. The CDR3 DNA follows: TGTGCCAGCAGCCTCCAACAGGAGCACCTTGAAGCTTTCTTT.

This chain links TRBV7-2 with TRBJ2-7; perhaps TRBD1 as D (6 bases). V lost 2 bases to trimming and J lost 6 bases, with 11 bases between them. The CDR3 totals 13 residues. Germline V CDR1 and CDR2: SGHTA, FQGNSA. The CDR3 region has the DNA TGTGCCAGCAGCTTAAGGGCAGGGGTCGAGCAGTACTTC. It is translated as CASSLRAGVEQYF.

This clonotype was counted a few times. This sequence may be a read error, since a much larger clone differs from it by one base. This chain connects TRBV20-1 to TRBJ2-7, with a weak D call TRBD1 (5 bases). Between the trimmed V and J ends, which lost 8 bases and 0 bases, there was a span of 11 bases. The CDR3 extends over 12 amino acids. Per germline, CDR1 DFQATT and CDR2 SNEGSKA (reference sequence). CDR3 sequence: CSSADSSYEQYF. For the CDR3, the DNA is TGCAGTTCTGCTGACAGCTCCTACGAGCAGTACTTC.

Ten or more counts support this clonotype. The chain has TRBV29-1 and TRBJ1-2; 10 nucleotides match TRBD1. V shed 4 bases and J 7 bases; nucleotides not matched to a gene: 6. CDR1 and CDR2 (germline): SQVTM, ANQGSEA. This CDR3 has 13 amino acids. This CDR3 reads CSVGTGTGVGYTF. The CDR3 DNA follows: TGCAGCGTTGGAACCGGGACAGGGGTTGGCTACACCTTC.

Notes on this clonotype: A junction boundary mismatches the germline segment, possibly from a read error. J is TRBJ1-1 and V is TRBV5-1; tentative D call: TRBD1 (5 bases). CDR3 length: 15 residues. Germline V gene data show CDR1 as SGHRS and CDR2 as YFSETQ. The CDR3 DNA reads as TGCGCCAGCAGCTATACTGCGGGGGGAAACACTGAATCTTTCTTT. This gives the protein CASSYTAGGNTESFF.

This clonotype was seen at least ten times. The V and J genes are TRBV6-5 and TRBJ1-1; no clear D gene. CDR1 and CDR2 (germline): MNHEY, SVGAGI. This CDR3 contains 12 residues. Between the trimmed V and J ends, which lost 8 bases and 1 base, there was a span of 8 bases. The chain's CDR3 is CASAVRNTEAFF. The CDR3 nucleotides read TGTGCCAGCGCAGTCCGGAACACTGAAGCTTTCTTT.

The CDR3: CASSSLGGLAGERTQYF. The DNA of the CDR3 is TGTGCCAGCAGCTCCTTAGGGGGACTAGCGGGGGAAAGGACCCAGTACTTC. The chain has TRBV7-3 and TRBJ2-5, with 14 positions matching TRBD2. Germline V gene sequence: CDR1 SGHTA, CDR2 FQGTGA. V dropped 4 bases and J dropped 7; count of bases not matched to a gene: 11. The CDR3 length is 17 residues.

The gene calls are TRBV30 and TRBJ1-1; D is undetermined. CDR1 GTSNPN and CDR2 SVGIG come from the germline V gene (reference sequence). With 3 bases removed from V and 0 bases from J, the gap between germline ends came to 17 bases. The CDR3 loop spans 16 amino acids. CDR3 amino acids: CAWRRRAAVMNTEAFF. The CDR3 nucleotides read TGTGCCTGGAGAAGGAGGGCCGCAGTCATGAACACTGAAGCTTTCTTT.

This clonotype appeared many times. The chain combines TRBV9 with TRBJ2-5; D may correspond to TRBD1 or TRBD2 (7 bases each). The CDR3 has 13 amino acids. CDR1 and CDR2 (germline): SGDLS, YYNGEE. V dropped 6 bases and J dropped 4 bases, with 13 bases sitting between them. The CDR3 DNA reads TGTGCCAGCAACAGGGGAGGGGCAGAGACCCAGTACTTC. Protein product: CASNRGGAETQYF.

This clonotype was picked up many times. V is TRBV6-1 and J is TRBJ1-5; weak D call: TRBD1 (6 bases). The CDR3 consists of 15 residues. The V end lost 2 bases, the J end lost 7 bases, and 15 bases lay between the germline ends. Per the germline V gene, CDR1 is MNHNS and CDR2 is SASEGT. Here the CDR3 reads CASSEREGGRQPQHF. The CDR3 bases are TGTGCCAGCAGTGAACGCGAGGGGGGTCGCCAGCCCCAGCATTTT.

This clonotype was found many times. CDR3 residues: CASSGAQTVNQPQHF. CDR3 nucleotide sequence: TGTGCCAGCAGTGGGGCCCAGACCGTAAATCAGCCCCAGCATTTT. The chain recombines TRBV6-1 with TRBJ1-5; no definite D call. Germline CDR1 reads MNHNS; CDR2 reads SASEGT. V lost 4 bases and J 4 bases, leaving 14 bases between the germline ends. The CDR3 is made up of 15 amino acids.

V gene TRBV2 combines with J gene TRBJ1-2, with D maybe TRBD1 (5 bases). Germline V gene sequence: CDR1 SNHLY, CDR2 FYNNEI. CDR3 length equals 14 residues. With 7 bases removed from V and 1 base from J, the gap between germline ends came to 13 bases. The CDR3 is CASKPTVFNYGYTF. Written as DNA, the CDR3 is TGTGCCAGCAAGCCGACAGTCTTTAACTATGGCTACACCTTC.